Below, one T cell receptor beta chain is given with its context. This record comes from a study of early T cells in non-severe SARS-CoV-2 infection. Germline V lookup: CDR1 LNHDA, CDR2 SQIVND (reference sequence). The CDR3 contains 14 residues. V was shortened by 3 bases and J by 1 base, with 7 bases between the two germline ends. TCRdb processed the 5' RACE reads anew with MiXCR; each CDR3 protein has one entry. The data contain about 35,000 distinct CDR3 sequences, around 6% of them singletons. V is TRBV19 and J is TRBJ2-1; D possibly corresponds to TRBD1 (5 bases). Sequencing was carried out using whole blood. The clonotype comes from an adult who was a healthcare worker with PCR-confirmed SARS-CoV-2 infection or an uninfected control (not recorded which). The CDR3 loop is CASSMQGSYNEQFF. CDR3 nucleotide sequence: TGTGCCAGTAGTATGCAGGGTTCCTACAATGAGCAGTTCTTC.